This T cell receptor (beta chain) derives from a study of blood T cell repertoires in COVID-19. Study context: The origin of the acute and convalescent COVID-19 samples was the United States, Italy and Spain.

Some clones are missing from TCRdb's copy, which holds only in-frame ones; the method was immunoSEQ multiplex PCR. The sample lists 210,000 or so clones, 75% to 85% occurring once. The study assigned cohorts using participant-reported clinical history. This receptor was identified in a man aged 30-40 years with acute COVID-19. Sequenced sample: PBMCs or T cells enriched from blood (not recorded which).

In nucleotides, the CDR3 is TGTGCCAGCACTGGTAGGAGAAACGGCTACACCTTC. Residues: CASTGRRNGYTF. This rearrangement joins TRBV28 to TRBJ1-2; the D is unclear. This CDR3 contains 12 residues. CDR1 is MDHEN and CDR2 is SYDVKM in the germline V gene. Trimming cost V 7 bases and J 8 bases, with 14 bases left between them.